This TCR beta chain was sequenced in a study of T cell responses to AZD1222 COVID-19 vaccine. Study-level background: Second-dose groups at about 4 or about 12 weeks were pooled. Whole-study findings and limits: The donor group comprised mostly white British people and more females; the analysis possibly underestimated clonal diversity. Within unmutated variant regions lay the reported targets of nearly half of spike-specific TCRs. Sampled repertoires all dated from after the peak T cell response.

J was trimmed by 6 bases and V by 5 bases; bases with no gene match: 7. Germline V gene sequence: CDR1 KGHSH, CDR2 LQKENI. This CDR3 has 13 residues. TCRdb's copy holds only in-frame clones and misses some; the assay was immunoSEQ multiplex PCR. The repertoire holds around 180,000 clones, with approximately 90% as singletons. This clone was seen just once. Its antigen is as yet unknown. Sequenced material: peripheral blood, taken on day 0 of AZD1222 vaccination. V usage is TRBV18 and J usage is TRBJ2-7; 7 bases align to TRBD1. This clonotype was sampled from an adult in good health. This chain's CDR3 is CASSADREREQYV. CDR3 nucleotide sequence: TGTGCCAGCTCAGCAGACAGGGAACGCGAGCAGTACGTC.